One T cell receptor (beta chain) is described in this entry. The sample holds other DNA sequences that translate to the same CDR3. These data come from a study of PD-1 blockade in classical Hodgkin lymphoma. This CDR3 is built from 13 residues. Germline CDR1 is KGHSH and CDR2 is LQKENI. V was cut by 3 bases and J by 3 bases, with 8 bases left in between. The assay was immunoSEQ multiplex PCR, and TCRdb's table has in-frame clones only and misses some. The sample consists of about 92,000 clones, about 83% of them appearing once. Specified time point: cycle 4 day 1 (C4D1), after less than seven weeks of nivolumab. Every patient relapsed after autologous stem cell transplantation, and brentuximab vedotin exposure varied.

This clonotype originated in a human donor with classical Hodgkin lymphoma. The chain is built from TRBV18 and TRBJ1-1; D is unresolved. The sequencing used peripheral blood mononuclear cells (PBMCs), collected before the fourth cycle of nivolumab. As DNA, the CDR3 is TGTGCCAGCTCACCCGCGAGGGACACTGAAGCTTTCTTT. It translates to CASSPARDTEAFF.